The source of this T cell receptor (beta chain) is a study of cytomegalovirus exposure and HLA in healthy donors. Study details: It was reported in a later analysis that the 95 to 150 validation repertoires used the same platform as the approximately 650 first-cohort repertoires. General study points: Most TCR sequences were seen very rarely across donors, but some public TCRs occurred in many. Cytomegalovirus-associated TCR beta chains were listed, numbering approximately 150.

Per germline, CDR1 KGHSH and CDR2 LQKENI. With 2 bases removed from V and 6 bases from J, the gap between germline ends came to 14 bases. The CDR3 is 15 amino acids. This clone was detected once. The antigen remains unidentified. Measured with immunoSEQ multiplex PCR; TCRdb has only the in-frame clones, and not every one. The sample lists more than 110,000 clones; 80% to 90% were seen once. Among the 120 or so subjects of the validation cohort, separate from the roughly 650-subject first cohort, were the donors. This rearrangement joins TRBV18 to TRBJ1-5; D might be TRBD1 (6 bases). Sequencing was done on a sample of PBMCs. This TCR came from a young man in good health and CMV-seronegative. The chain's CDR3 is CASSPGSQGSQPQHF. The DNA of the CDR3 is TGTGCCAGCTCACCAGGGTCCCAGGGGAGTCAGCCCCAGCATTTT.